A selection of T cell receptor beta chains follows, all from one sample in a study of T cells in localized non-small cell lung cancer. Repertoires were generated with immunoSEQ multiplex PCR, while TCRdb's copy carries only in-frame clones and drops some. The sample holds about 1,500 clones, around 20% seen once. This specimen was normal lung tissue next to the tumor, taken before any cancer treatment. These receptors came from a female donor older than 55 with stage I lung adenocarcinoma. The CDR3 runs from the conserved cysteine through the conserved F or W. D genes are given only for firm matches. Size tells how often a clone was seen (once, few, many) or the class of an expanded clone, and some rows leave it out.

v_call	j_call	d_call	clone_size	cdr3_aa	cdr3_nt
TRBV6-8	TRBJ1-1	TRBD1	few	CASSYHRGTPLEAFF	TGTGCCAGCAGTTACCACAGGGGAACCCCTCTTGAAGCTTTCTTT
TRBV29-1	TRBJ1-1	-	-	CSVGGRLDTEAFF	TGCAGCGTTGGAGGGAGGTTGGACACTGAAGCTTTCTTT
TRBV9	TRBJ2-3	-	medium-sized	CASSVRSEVDTQYF	TGTGCCAGCAGCGTAAGAAGCGAGGTGGATACGCAGTATTTT
TRBV9	TRBJ1-1	-	few	CASSVELFGVEAFF	TGTGCCAGCAGCGTAGAACTATTTGGAGTGGAAGCTTTCTTT
TRBV11-3	TRBJ1-2	-	medium-sized	CASSLGTASPYGYTF	TGTGCCAGCAGCTTAGGTACAGCATCCCCTTACGGCTACACCTTC
TRBV19	TRBJ2-5	TRBD1	-	CASTTGLQETQYF	TGTGCCAGTACGACAGGGTTACAAGAGACCCAGTACTTC
TRBV6-7	TRBJ1-2	-	few	CASSYPGQAISLGGYGYTF	TGTGCCAGCAGTTACCCGGGGCAGGCGATAAGTCTTGGCGGTTATGGCTACACCTTC
TRBV5-1	TRBJ1-1	TRBD1	few	CASSPDRGVETEAFF	TGCGCCAGCAGCCCCGACAGGGGAGTAGAGACTGAAGCTTTCTTT
TRBV19	TRBJ1-5	TRBD1	-	CASTGTAGNQPQHF	TGTGCCAGTACCGGGACAGCGGGCAATCAGCCCCAGCATTTT
TRBV19	TRBJ1-5	TRBD1	-	CASSPDRGPGQPQHF	TGTGCCAGTAGCCCGGACAGGGGGCCAGGTCAGCCCCAGCATTTT
TRBV28	TRBJ1-4	TRBD1	-	CASSSTGQGGEKLFF	TGTGCCAGCAGTTCGACAGGGCAAGGGGGTGAAAAACTGTTTTTT
TRBV11-3	TRBJ2-2	-	few	CASSLGRRTSNTGELFF	TGTGCCAGCAGCTTAGGCCGTCGTACGTCGAACACCGGGGAGCTGTTTTTT
TRBV6-8	TRBJ2-7	-	-	CASSYSWGLKLEQYF	TGTGCCAGCAGTTACTCGTGGGGCTTGAAGCTAGAGCAGTACTTC
TRBV28	TRBJ2-1	TRBD2	-	CASSEASGMYGEQFF	TGTGCCAGCAGCGAGGCTAGCGGGATGTATGGTGAGCAGTTCTTC
TRBV19	TRBJ1-2	-	once	CASSHSPRTARDYGYTF	TGTGCCAGTAGTCATTCCCCTAGGACGGCGCGGGACTATGGCTACACCTTC
TRBV9	TRBJ2-5	TRBD2	few	CASSVRGLAGGQETQYF	TGTGCCAGCAGCGTAAGGGGACTGGCGGGGGGCCAAGAGACCCAGTACTTC
TRBV6-8	TRBJ1-2	-	few	CASSYGLGDYGYTF	TGTGCCAGCAGTTACGGGTTGGGTGACTATGGCTACACCTTC
TRBV6-8	TRBJ2-2	-	large	CASSVNRGGTGELFF	TGTGCCAGCAGTGTAAACAGGGGGGGGACCGGGGAGCTGTTTTTT
TRBV11-3	TRBJ2-7	-	-	CASSPGPGYKEQYF	TGTGCCAGCAGCCCTGGACCAGGTTATAAAGAGCAGTACTTC
TRBV28	TRBJ1-4	-	-	CASSPYPGGDEKLFF	TGTGCCAGCAGTCCCTACCCAGGAGGGGATGAAAAACTGTTTTTT
TRBV5-1	TRBJ1-1	-	few	CASSSGGGSNTEAFF	TGCGCCAGCAGCTCCGGAGGGGGTTCGAACACTGAAGCTTTCTTT
TRBV5-1	TRBJ2-7	TRBD1	-	CASSIGQGVTSYEQYF	TGCGCCAGCAGCATAGGACAGGGGGTCACTTCCTACGAGCAGTACTTC
TRBV11-3	TRBJ2-3	TRBD2	-	CASSQLTSGEVTDTQYF	TGTGCCAGCAGCCAACTGACTAGCGGGGAGGTCACAGATACGCAGTATTTT
TRBV11-3	TRBJ2-5	-	medium-sized	CASSPVQGLGETQYF	TGTGCCAGCAGCCCCGTACAGGGATTGGGGGAGACCCAGTACTTC
TRBV11-3	TRBJ2-1	-	few	CASTPYWGKIRGEQFF	TGTGCCAGCACCCCCTATTGGGGAAAAATCCGCGGTGAGCAGTTCTTC
TRBV11-3	TRBJ1-5	-	medium-sized	CASSLERGVNQPQHF	TGTGCCAGCAGCTTAGAACGCGGAGTCAATCAGCCCCAGCATTTT
TRBV30	TRBJ1-1	-	large	CAWSVKGTEAFF	TGTGCCTGGAGTGTAAAGGGCACTGAAGCTTTCTTT
TRBV5-1	TRBJ2-2	-	-	CASSLRTVGDTGELFF	TGCGCCAGCAGCCTGAGGACAGTGGGAGACACCGGGGAGCTGTTTTTT
TRBV11-3	TRBJ2-7	TRBD2	medium-sized	CASSLGLAGLYEQYF	TGTGCCAGCAGCTTGGGGCTAGCGGGCCTCTACGAGCAGTACTTC
TRBV15	TRBJ1-4	TRBD1	few	CATSRASGTGVNEKLFF	TGTGCCACCAGCAGAGCGTCCGGGACAGGAGTTAATGAAAAACTGTTTTTT
TRBV19	TRBJ2-6	TRBD1	-	CASRGQAAGANVLTF	TGTGCCAGTAGGGGACAGGCGGCTGGGGCCAACGTCCTGACTTTC
TRBV11-3	TRBJ2-2	-	few	CASGNREAIGELFF	TGTGCCAGCGGAAACAGGGAGGCAATCGGGGAGCTGTTTTTT
TRBV30	TRBJ1-1	-	-	CAWGPKGGYEAFF	TGTGCCTGGGGGCCCAAAGGGGGGTATGAAGCTTTCTTT
TRBV4-1	TRBJ2-7	TRBD1	-	CASSQGRQGYYEQYF	TGCGCCAGCAGCCAAGGCCGACAGGGATACTACGAGCAGTACTTC
TRBV9	TRBJ2-5	-	medium-sized	CASSEQGETQYF	TGTGCCAGCAGTGAACAGGGAGAGACCCAGTACTTC
TRBV6-8	TRBJ2-7	TRBD2	few	CASSNPGLAGVSYEQYF	TGTGCCAGCTCGAACCCCGGACTAGCGGGAGTGAGTTACGAGCAGTACTTC
TRBV9	TRBJ1-6	-	-	CASSVSSDYNSPLHF	TGTGCCAGCAGCGTATCGTCAGACTATAATTCACCCCTCCACTTT